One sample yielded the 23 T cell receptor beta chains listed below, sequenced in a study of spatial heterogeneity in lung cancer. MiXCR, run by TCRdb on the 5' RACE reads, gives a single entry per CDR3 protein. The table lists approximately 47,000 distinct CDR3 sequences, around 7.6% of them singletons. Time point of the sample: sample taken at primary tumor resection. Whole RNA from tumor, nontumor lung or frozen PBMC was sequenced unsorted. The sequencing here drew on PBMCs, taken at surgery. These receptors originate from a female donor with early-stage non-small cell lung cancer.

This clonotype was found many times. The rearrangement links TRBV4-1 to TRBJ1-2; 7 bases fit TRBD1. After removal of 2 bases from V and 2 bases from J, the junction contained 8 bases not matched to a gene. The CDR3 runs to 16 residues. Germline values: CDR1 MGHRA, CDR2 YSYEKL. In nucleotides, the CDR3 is TGCGCCAGCAGCCAAACGGGACAGCGATTAAACTATGGCTACACCTTC. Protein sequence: CASSQTGQRLNYGYTF.

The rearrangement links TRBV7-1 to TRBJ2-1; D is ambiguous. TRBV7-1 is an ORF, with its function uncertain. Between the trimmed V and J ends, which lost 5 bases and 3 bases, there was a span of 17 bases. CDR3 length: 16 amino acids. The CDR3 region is CASSITPNVGYNEQFF. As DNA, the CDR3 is TGTGCCAGCAGCATTACTCCGAATGTGGGCTACAATGAGCAGTTCTTC.

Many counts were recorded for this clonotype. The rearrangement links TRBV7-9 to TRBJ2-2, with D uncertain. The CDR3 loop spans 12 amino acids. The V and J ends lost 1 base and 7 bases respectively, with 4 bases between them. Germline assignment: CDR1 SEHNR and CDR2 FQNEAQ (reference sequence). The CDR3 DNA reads TGTGCCAGCAGCTTAGGGGACGGGGAGCTGTTTTTT. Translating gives CASSLGDGELFF.

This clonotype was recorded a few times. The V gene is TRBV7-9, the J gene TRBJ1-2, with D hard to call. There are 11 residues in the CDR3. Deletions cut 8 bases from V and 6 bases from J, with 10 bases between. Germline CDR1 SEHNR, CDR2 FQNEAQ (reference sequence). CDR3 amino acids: CASVEGHGYTF. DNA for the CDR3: TGTGCCAGCGTCGAAGGACATGGCTACACCTTC.

CDR3 protein: CASSSSGGGDEQYF. The CDR3 DNA reads TGTGCCAGCAGCTCTAGCGGGGGGGGCGACGAGCAGTACTTC. V gene TRBV11-2 combines with J gene TRBJ2-7, with TRBD2 matching 12 bases. CDR3 size: 14 residues. The trim removed 4 bases at V and 5 bases at J, leaving 3 bases unmatched. CDR1 and CDR2 (germline): SGHAT, FQNNGV.

DNA of the CDR3: TGTGCCATCAGTGACAACTGGTCCGAGCAGTACTTC. Translating it yields CAISDNWSEQYF. The V gene is TRBV10-3, the J gene TRBJ2-7; D ambiguous. V lost 3 bases to trimming and J lost 6 bases, with 9 bases between them. CDR3 length: 12 amino acids. CDR1 ENHRY and CDR2 SYGVKD come from the germline V gene.

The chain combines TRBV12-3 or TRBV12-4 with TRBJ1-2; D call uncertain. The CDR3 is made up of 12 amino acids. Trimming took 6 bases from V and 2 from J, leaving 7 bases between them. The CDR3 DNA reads TGTGCCAGCAGCACTCTAAACTATGGCTACACCTTC. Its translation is CASSTLNYGYTF.

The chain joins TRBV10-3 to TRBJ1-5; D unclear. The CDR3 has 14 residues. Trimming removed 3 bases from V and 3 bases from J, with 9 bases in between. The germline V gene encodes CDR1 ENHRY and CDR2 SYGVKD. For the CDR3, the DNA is TGTGCCATCAGTGATGACACTACCAATCAGCCCCAGCATTTT. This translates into CAISDDTTNQPQHF.

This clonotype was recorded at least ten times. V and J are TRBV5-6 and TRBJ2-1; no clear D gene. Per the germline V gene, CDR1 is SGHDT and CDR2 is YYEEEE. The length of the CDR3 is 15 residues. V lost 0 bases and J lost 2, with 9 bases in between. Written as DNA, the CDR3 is TGTGCCAGCAGCTTGGGGGATTCCACCTACAATGAGCAGTTCTTC. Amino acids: CASSLGDSTYNEQFF.

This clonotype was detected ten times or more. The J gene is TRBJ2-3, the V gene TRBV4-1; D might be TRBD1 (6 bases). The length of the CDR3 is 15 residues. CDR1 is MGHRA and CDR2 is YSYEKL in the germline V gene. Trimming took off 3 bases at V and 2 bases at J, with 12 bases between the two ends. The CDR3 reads CASSQRTDPTDTQYF. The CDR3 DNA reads TGCGCCAGCAGCCAGCGGACAGACCCCACAGATACGCAGTATTTT.

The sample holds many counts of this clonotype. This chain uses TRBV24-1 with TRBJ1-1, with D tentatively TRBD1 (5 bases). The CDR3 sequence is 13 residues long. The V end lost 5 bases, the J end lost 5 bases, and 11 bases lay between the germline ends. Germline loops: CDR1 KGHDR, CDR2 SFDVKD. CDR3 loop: CATSVGDGTEAFF. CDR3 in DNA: TGTGCCACCAGTGTAGGGGACGGTACTGAAGCTTTCTTT.

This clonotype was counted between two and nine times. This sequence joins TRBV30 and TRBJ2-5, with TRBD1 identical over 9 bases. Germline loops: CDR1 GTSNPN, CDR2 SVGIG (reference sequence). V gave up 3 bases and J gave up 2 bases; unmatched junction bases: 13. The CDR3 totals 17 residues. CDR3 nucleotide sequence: TGTGCCTGGAGCCCTACCGGGACAGGGAACCTACAAGAGACCCAGTACTTC. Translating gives CAWSPTGTGNLQETQYF.

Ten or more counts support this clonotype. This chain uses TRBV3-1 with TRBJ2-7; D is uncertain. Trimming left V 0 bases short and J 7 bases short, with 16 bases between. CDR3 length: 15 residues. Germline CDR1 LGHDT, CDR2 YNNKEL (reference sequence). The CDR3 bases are TGTGCCAGCAGCCAAGATTCGGCGGCCCAAGGAGAGCAGTACTTC. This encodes CASSQDSAAQGEQYF.

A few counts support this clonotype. The CDR3 DNA reads as TGTGCCAGCAGCAACGGGCCCCGGGGGCTGCAAGAGACCCAGTACTTC. Translation: CASSNGPRGLQETQYF. This rearrangement joins TRBV7-2 to TRBJ2-5, with D perhaps being TRBD1 or TRBD2 (6 bases each). V was shortened by 5 bases and J by 2 bases, with 18 bases between the two germline ends. The CDR3 consists of 16 residues. Looked up from germline, CDR1 is SGHTA and CDR2 is FQGNSA.

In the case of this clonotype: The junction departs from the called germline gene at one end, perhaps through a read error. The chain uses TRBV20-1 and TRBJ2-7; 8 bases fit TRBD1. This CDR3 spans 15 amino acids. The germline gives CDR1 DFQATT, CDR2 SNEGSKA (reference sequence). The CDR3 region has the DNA TGCAGAGCTAGAGATCCCGGACAGGGCGCCCACGAGCAGTACTTC. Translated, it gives CRARDPGQGAHEQYF.

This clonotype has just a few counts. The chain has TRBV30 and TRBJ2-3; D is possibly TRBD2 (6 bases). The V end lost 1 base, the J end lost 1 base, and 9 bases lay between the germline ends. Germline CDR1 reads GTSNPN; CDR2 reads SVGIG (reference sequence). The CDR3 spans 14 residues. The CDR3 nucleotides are TGTGCCTGGAGTGGGGGGGTTGGCACAGATACGCAGTATTTT. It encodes CAWSGGVGTDTQYF.

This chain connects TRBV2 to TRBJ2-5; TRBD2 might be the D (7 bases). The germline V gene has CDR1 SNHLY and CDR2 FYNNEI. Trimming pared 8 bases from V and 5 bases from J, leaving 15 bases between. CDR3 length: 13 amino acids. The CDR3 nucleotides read TGTGCCAGCCTTGGCGAGGGGGGGGAGACCCAGTACTTC. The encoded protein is CASLGEGGETQYF.

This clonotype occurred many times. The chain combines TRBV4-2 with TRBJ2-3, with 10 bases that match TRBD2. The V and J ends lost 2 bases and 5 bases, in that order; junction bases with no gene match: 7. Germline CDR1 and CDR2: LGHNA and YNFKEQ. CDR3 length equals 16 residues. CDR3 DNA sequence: TGTGCCAGCAGCCAAATGTCTAGCGGGGGACAAGATACGCAGTATTTT. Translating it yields CASSQMSSGGQDTQYF.

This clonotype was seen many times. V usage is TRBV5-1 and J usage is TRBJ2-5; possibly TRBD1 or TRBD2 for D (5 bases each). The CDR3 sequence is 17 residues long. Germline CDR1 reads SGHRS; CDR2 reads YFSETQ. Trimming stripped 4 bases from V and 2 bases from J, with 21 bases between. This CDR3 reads CASSRRDGAELQETQYF. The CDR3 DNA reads TGCGCCAGCAGCCGCCGGGACGGAGCCGAACTTCAAGAGACCCAGTACTTC.

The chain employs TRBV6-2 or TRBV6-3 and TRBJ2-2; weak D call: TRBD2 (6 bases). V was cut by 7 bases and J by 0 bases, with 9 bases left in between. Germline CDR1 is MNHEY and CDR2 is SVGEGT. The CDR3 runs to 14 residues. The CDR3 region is CASTGDSNTGELFF. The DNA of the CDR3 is TGTGCCAGCACTGGGGACTCGAACACCGGGGAGCTGTTTTTT.

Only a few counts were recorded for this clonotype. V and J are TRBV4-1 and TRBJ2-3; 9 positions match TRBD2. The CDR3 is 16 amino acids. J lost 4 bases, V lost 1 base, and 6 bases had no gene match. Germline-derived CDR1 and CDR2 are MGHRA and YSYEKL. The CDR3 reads CASSQVAGGLSDTQYF. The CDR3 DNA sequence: TGCGCCAGCAGCCAAGTGGCGGGGGGGCTCTCAGATACGCAGTATTTT.

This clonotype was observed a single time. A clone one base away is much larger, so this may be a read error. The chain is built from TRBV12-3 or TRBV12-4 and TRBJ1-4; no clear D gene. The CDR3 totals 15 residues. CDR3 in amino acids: CANSLLQPTNEKLFF. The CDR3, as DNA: TGTGCCAACAGTCTCTTACAGCCAACTAATGAAAAACTGTTTTTT.

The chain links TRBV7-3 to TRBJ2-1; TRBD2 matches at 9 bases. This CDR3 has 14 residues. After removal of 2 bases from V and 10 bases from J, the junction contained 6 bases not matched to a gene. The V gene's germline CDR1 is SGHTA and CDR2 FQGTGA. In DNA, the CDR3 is TGTGCCAGCAGCTTATCTAGCGGGGCGGGGGAGCAGTTCTTC. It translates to CASSLSSGAGEQFF.